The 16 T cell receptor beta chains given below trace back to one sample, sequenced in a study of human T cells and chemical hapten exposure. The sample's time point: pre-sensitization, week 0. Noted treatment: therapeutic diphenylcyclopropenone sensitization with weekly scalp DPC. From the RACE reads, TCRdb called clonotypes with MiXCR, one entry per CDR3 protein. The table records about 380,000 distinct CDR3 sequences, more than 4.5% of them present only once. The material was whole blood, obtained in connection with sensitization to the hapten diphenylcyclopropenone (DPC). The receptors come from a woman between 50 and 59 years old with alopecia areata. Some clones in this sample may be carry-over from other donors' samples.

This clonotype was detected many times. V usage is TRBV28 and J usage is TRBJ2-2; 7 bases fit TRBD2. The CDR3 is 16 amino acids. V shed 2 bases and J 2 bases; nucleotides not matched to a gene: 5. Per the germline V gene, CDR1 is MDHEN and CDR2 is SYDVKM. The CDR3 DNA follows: TGTGCCAGCAGTTTAAGCGGGACTACCAACACCGGGGAGCTGTTTTTT. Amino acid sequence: CASSLSGTTNTGELFF.

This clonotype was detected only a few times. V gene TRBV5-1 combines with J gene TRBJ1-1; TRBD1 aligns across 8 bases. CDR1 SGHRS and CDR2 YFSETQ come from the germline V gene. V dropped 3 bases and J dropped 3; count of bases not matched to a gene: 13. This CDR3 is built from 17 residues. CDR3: CASSSAPRQGTYTEAFF. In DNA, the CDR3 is TGCGCCAGCAGCTCCGCGCCGCGACAGGGGACATACACTGAAGCTTTCTTT.

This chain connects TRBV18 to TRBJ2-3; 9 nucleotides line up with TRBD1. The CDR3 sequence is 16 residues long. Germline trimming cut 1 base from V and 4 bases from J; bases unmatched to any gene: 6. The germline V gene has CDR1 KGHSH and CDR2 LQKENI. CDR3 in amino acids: CASSPLPTGGSDTQYF. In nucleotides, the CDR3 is TGTGCCAGCTCACCACTTCCGACAGGGGGTTCAGATACGCAGTATTTT.

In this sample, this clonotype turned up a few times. The CDR3 is CASSWGQIGANVLTF. CDR3 sequence (DNA): TGTGCCAGCAGCTGGGGGCAGATTGGGGCCAACGTCCTGACTTTC. This chain joins TRBV9 and TRBJ2-6; possibly TRBD1 for D (6 bases). Trimming stripped 4 bases from V and 3 bases from J, with 11 bases between. Looked up from germline, CDR1 is SGDLS and CDR2 is YYNGEE. The CDR3 runs to 15 residues.

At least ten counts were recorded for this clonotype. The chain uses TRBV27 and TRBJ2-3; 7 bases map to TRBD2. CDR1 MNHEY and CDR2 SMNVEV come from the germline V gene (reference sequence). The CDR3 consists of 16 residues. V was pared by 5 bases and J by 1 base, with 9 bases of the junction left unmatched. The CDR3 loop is CASSVPRAGRTDTQYF. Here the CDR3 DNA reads TGTGCCAGCAGTGTCCCCAGAGCGGGGCGCACAGATACGCAGTATTTT.

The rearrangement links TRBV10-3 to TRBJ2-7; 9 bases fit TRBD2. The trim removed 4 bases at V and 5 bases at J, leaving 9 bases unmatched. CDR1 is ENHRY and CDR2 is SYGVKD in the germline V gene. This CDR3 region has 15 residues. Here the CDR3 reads CAISGGRTSDNEQYF. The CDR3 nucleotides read TGTGCCATCAGTGGGGGACGGACTAGCGACAACGAGCAGTACTTC.

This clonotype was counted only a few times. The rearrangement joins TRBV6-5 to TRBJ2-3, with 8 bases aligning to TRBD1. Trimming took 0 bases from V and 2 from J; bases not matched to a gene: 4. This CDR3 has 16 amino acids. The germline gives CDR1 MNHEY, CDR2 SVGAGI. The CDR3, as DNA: TGTGCCAGCAGTTACTCGGGACAGGAGTACACAGATACGCAGTATTTT. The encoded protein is CASSYSGQEYTDTQYF.

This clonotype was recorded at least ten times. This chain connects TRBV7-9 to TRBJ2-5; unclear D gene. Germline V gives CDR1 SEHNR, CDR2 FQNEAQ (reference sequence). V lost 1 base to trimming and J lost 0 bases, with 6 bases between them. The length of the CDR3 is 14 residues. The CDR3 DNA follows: TGTGCCAGCAGCTTAGTTCAGTACCAAGAGACCCAGTACTTC. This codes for CASSLVQYQETQYF. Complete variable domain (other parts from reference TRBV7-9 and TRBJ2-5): DTGVSQNPRHKITKRGQNVTFRCDPISEHNRLYWYRQTLGQGPEFLTYFQNEAQLEKSRLLSDRFSAERPKGSFSTLEIQRTEQGDSAMYLCASSLVQYQETQYFGPGTRLLVL.

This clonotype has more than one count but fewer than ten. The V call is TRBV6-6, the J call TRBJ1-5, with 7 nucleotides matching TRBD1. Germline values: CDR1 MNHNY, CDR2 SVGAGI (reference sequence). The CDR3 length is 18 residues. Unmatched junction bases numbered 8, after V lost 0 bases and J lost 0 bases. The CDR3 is CASSYSARGRYSNQPQHF. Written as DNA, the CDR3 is TGTGCCAGCAGTTACTCGGCCAGGGGGAGATATAGCAATCAGCCCCAGCATTTT.

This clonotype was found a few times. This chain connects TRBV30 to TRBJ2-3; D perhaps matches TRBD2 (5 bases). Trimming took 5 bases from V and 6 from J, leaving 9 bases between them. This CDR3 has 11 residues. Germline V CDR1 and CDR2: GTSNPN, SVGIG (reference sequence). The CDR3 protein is CAWGRGDTQYF. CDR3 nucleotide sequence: TGTGCCTGGGGACGAGGGGATACGCAGTATTTT.

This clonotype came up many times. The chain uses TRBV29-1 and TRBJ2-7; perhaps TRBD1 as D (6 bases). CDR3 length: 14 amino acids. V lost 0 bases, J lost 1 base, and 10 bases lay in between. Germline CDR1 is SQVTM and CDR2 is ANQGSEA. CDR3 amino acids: CSVEDPGASYEQYF. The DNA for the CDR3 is TGCAGCGTTGAAGATCCAGGGGCGTCCTACGAGCAGTACTTC.

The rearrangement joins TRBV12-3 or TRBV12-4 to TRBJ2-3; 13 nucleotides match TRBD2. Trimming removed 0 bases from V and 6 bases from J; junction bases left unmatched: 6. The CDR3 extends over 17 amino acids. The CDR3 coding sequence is TGTGCCAGCAGTTTAGCGGCGGGACTAGCGGGGTTGGATACGCAGTATTTT. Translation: CASSLAAGLAGLDTQYF.

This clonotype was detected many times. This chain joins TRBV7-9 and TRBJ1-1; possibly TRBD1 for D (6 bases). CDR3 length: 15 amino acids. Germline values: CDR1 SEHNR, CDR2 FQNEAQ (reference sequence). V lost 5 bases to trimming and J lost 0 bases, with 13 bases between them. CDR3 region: CASSPQGPMNTEAFF. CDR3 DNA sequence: TGTGCCAGCAGCCCACAGGGTCCCATGAACACTGAAGCTTTCTTT.

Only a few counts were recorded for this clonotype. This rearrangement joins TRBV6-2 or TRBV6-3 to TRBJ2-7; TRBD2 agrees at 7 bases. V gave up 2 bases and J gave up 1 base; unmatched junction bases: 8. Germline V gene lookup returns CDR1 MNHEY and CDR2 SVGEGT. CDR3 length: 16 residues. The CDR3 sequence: CASSYPRAGRSYEQYF. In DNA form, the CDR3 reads TGTGCCAGCAGTTACCCACGAGCGGGGAGGTCCTACGAGCAGTACTTC.

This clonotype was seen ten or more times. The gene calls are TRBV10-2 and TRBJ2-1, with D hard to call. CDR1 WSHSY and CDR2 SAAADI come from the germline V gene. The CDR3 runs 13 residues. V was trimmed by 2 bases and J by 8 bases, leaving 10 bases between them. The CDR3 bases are TGCGCCAGCAGTGAGACATCGCCGGATGAGCAGTTCTTC. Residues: CASSETSPDEQFF.

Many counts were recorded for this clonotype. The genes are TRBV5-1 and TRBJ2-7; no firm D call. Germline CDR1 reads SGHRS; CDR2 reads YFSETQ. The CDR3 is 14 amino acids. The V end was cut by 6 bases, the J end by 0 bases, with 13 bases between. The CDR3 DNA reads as TGCGCCAGCATAAACCACCGCAACTCCTACGAGCAGTACTTC. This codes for CASINHRNSYEQYF.